These 22 T cell receptor beta chains came from one sample sequenced in a study of blood T cell repertoires in COVID-19. Clones were read by immunoSEQ multiplex PCR, and TCRdb kept only the in-frame ones, dropping some. The sample gives some 78,000 clones, about nine tenths of which show up once; about 26% is in the top ten. What was sequenced was peripheral blood. The receptors shown here come from a middle-aged man with active or convalescent COVID-19.

The chain employs TRBV12-5 and TRBJ2-5; TRBD1 is a possible D gene (5 bases). Trimming pared 0 bases from V and 2 bases from J, leaving 16 bases between. The CDR3 is 17 residues long. Germline V gene data show CDR1 as LGHNT and CDR2 as FRNRAP. The CDR3 DNA reads as TGTGCTAGTGGTTTGGTACTGGGCAGGGAAGGGCAAGAGACCCAGTACTTC. Its protein is CASGLVLGREGQETQYF.

This clone was seen a few times. The gene calls are TRBV9 and TRBJ1-2, with a possible D match to TRBD1 (5 bases). The CDR3 extends over 13 amino acids. The V end lost 3 bases, the J end lost 10 bases, and 16 bases lay between the germline ends. Germline V gene lookup returns CDR1 SGDLS and CDR2 YYNGEE. The CDR3 sequence is CASSARDYGDYTF. The CDR3 DNA is TGTGCCAGCAGCGCCCGGGACTACGGCGACTACACCTTC.

The chain combines TRBV2 with TRBJ2-7, with a possible D match to TRBD2 (6 bases). The V end was cut by 6 bases, the J end by 0 bases, with 18 bases between. The germline V gene encodes CDR1 SNHLY and CDR2 FYNNEI. The CDR3 contains 16 residues. In DNA form, the CDR3 reads TGTGCCAGCAGGGACCGGGAGCTAGGAAACTCCTACGAGCAGTACTTC. It translates to CASRDRELGNSYEQYF.

The chain is built from TRBV19 and TRBJ1-2, with TRBD1 matching 9 bases. CDR1 and CDR2 (germline): LNHDA, SQIVND (reference sequence). The J segment lost 2 bases and the V segment lost 5 bases, leaving 0 bases of the junction unmatched. This CDR3 region has 13 residues. The CDR3 coding sequence is TGTGCCAGTAGTGGGACAGGGAACTATGGCTACACCTTC. Translating gives CASSGTGNYGYTF.

The V and J genes are TRBV15 and TRBJ2-7; 7 bases map to TRBD1. Trimming removed 2 bases from V and 3 bases from J; junction bases left unmatched: 16. In germline, CDR1 is LNHNV, CDR2 YYDKDF (reference sequence). The CDR3 loop spans 18 amino acids. The CDR3 here is CATSRFKTRGNGGYEQYF. As DNA, the CDR3 is TGTGCCACCAGCAGATTCAAGACCAGGGGGAATGGGGGCTACGAGCAGTACTTC.

CDR3 DNA sequence: TGTGCCAGCAGCCCCCGGACAGGTGACACCGGGGAGCTGTTTTTT. Residues: CASSPRTGDTGELFF. V usage is TRBV9 and J usage is TRBJ2-2; TRBD1 matches 7 bases. Looked up from germline, CDR1 is SGDLS and CDR2 is YYNGEE. CDR3 size: 15 residues. Losses at the gene ends were 4 bases for V and 3 bases for J; bases not matched to a gene: 6.

V is TRBV10-3 and J is TRBJ2-7, with 7 bases identical to TRBD1. The CDR3 sequence is 14 residues long. Germline CDR1 is ENHRY and CDR2 is SYGVKD. The J segment lost 0 bases and the V segment lost 6 bases, leaving 5 bases of the junction unmatched. The CDR3 nucleotides are TGTGCCATCAGGGTGACAGGGCTCTCCTACGAGCAGTACTTC. Encoded protein: CAIRVTGLSYEQYF.

The chain employs TRBV4-3 and TRBJ1-1, with D possibly TRBD1 on 6 matching bases. The CDR3 totals 17 residues. The germline gives CDR1 LGHNA, CDR2 YSLEER. Between the trimmed V and J ends, which lost 3 bases and 0 bases, there was a span of 17 bases. CDR3 in amino acids: CASSHWGRGDLNTEAFF. The DNA of the CDR3 is TGCGCCAGCAGCCATTGGGGGCGGGGGGATTTGAACACTGAAGCTTTCTTT.

This clone was seen only once. This chain links TRBV18 with TRBJ2-5, with a weak D call TRBD1 (7 bases). From germline, CDR1 is KGHSH and CDR2 LQKENI. With 3 bases removed from V and 3 bases from J, the gap between germline ends came to 17 bases. This CDR3 is 16 amino acids long. CDR3: CASSPSGGGPKETQYF. The CDR3 coding sequence is TGTGCCAGCTCACCGTCCGGAGGGGGCCCGAAAGAGACCCAGTACTTC.

The gene calls are TRBV5-1 and TRBJ2-7; TRBD2 matches 12 bases. Germline V CDR1 and CDR2: SGHRS, YFSETQ. Trimming cost V 0 bases and J 6 bases; bases outside gene matches: 1. This CDR3 region has 14 residues. This chain's CDR3 is CASSLALAGGEQYF. DNA of the CDR3: TGCGCCAGCAGCTTGGCACTAGCGGGAGGCGAGCAGTACTTC.

This sequence joins TRBV19 and TRBJ2-2, with 8 nucleotides matching TRBD1. With 7 bases clipped from V and 4 bases from J, the junction kept 14 bases outside the gene matches. The CDR3 spans 17 residues. Germline values: CDR1 LNHDA, CDR2 SQIVND (reference sequence). CDR3 nucleotide sequence: TGTGCCAGTACCTCTCCCCCCGGGACAGGACCCACCGGGGAGCTGTTTTTT. Translated: CASTSPPGTGPTGELFF.

This clone was found once. V gene TRBV6-5 combines with J gene TRBJ1-1, with a weak D call TRBD1 (6 bases). This CDR3 has 14 amino acids. V lost 4 bases, J lost 5 bases, and 14 bases lay in between. CDR1 is MNHEY, CDR2 SVGAGI, per germline. The CDR3 sequence is CASSLRTVETEAFF. In nucleotides, the CDR3 is TGTGCCAGCAGTTTAAGGACAGTGGAAACTGAAGCTTTCTTT.

The V and J genes are TRBV5-6 and TRBJ1-3; D call uncertain. The CDR3 totals 15 residues. The germline V and J ends were trimmed by 3 bases and 4 bases, with 14 bases remaining between them. The germline gives CDR1 SGHDT, CDR2 YYEEEE. The CDR3 sequence: CASSYAGISGNTIYF. For the CDR3, the DNA is TGTGCCAGCAGCTACGCCGGGATTTCAGGAAACACCATATATTTT. The whole variable domain, filled in from reference TRBV5-6 and TRBJ1-3, reads DAGVTQSPTHLIKTRGQQVTLRCSPKSGHDTVSWYQQALGQGPQFIFQYYEEEERQRGNFPDRFSGHQFPNYSSELNVNALLLGDSALYLCASSYAGISGNTIYFGEGSWLTVV.

CDR3 loop: CASSPKIGSGLAMAQYF. The CDR3 DNA sequence: TGTGCCAGCAGCCCCAAGATAGGGTCAGGACTAGCGATGGCGCAGTATTTT. The chain couples TRBV3-1 (or the pseudogene TRBV3-2) to TRBJ2-3, with 9 bases identical to TRBD2. The CDR3 runs to 17 residues. The germline V gene has CDR1 LGHDT and CDR2 YNNKEL (reference sequence). Trimming at V came to 4 bases and at J to 10 bases, leaving 18 bases not matched to a gene.

This chain connects TRBV24-1 to TRBJ2-1; TRBD1 aligns across 10 bases. CDR1 is KGHDR and CDR2 is SFDVKD in the germline V gene. This CDR3 has 15 amino acids. V was clipped by 3 bases and J by 7 bases; unmatched bases: 5. CDR3 DNA sequence: TGTGCCACCAGTGATCCAAGGACAGGGGGGAATGAGCAGTTCTTC. This gives the protein CATSDPRTGGNEQFF.

A single count supports this clone. The chain links TRBV18 to TRBJ1-1; 7 bases fit TRBD1. The CDR3 totals 15 residues. V trimming: 5 bases; J trimming: 5 bases; junction bases outside the gene matches: 11. Looked up from germline, CDR1 is KGHSH and CDR2 is LQKENI. The CDR3 sequence: CASSSTTGLETEAFF. The CDR3 DNA follows: TGTGCCAGCTCATCGACGACAGGGTTGGAAACTGAAGCTTTCTTT. Full variable domain (remainder filled in from reference TRBV18 and TRBJ1-1): NAGVMQNPRHLVRRRGQEARLRCSPMKGHSHVYWYRQLPEEGLKFMVYLQKENIIDESGMPKERFSAEFPKEGPSILRIQQVVRGDSAAYFCASSSTTGLETEAFFGQGTRLTVV.

The J gene is TRBJ2-7, the V gene TRBV18; TRBD2 matches at 12 bases. Germline CDR1 KGHSH, CDR2 LQKENI. The CDR3 covers 17 residues. The trim removed 4 bases at V and 2 bases at J, leaving 9 bases unmatched. CDR3 sequence: CASSLATSGSMTYEQYF. The CDR3 DNA follows: TGTGCCAGCTCACTCGCGACTAGCGGGAGTATGACCTACGAGCAGTACTTC.

The chain links TRBV5-4 to TRBJ2-1; 16 bases line up with TRBD2. Trimming took 6 bases from V and 4 from J; bases not matched to a gene: 10. The germline CDR1 and CDR2 sequences are SGHNT and YYREEE (reference sequence). The CDR3 contains 18 residues. The DNA for the CDR3 is TGTGCCAGCACCCCCGGGACTAGCGGGAGGGTAGCATACAATGAGCAGTTCTTC. Protein product: CASTPGTSGRVAYNEQFF. Using reference TRBV5-4 and TRBJ2-1 for the parts outside the CDR3, the full variable domain is ETGVTQSPTHLIKTRGQQVTLRCSSQSGHNTVSWYQQALGQGPQFIFQYYREEENGRGNFPPRFSGLQFPNYSSELNVNALELDDSALYLCASTPGTSGRVAYNEQFFGPGTRLTVL.

The CDR3 loop is CASSSWEFRSTNEKLFF. The DNA of the CDR3 is TGTGCCAGCAGCTCATGGGAGTTTCGTTCAACTAATGAAAAACTGTTTTTT. The chain has TRBV11-2 and TRBJ1-4; D ambiguous. The CDR3 contains 17 residues. The germline V gene has CDR1 SGHAT and CDR2 FQNNGV. Trimming left V 4 bases short and J 0 bases short, with 15 bases between.

This chain uses TRBV18 with TRBJ2-5, with D tentatively TRBD2 (6 bases). Germline CDR1 and CDR2: KGHSH and LQKENI. Trimming removed 6 bases from V and 2 bases from J, with 13 bases in between. The CDR3 length is 14 residues. CDR3 DNA: TGTGCCAGCTCGGGAGCCCGGGGGCAAGAGACCCAGTACTTC. It yields the protein CASSGARGQETQYF.

The genes are TRBV7-2 and TRBJ2-1; 13 positions match TRBD2. Germline CDR1 SGHTA, CDR2 FQGNSA. The V gene end was trimmed by 5 bases and the J gene end by 8 bases; junction bases not matched to a gene: 6. This CDR3 comprises 15 residues. CDR3 sequence: CASSIGLAGVDEQFF. The CDR3 nucleotides read TGTGCCAGCAGCATCGGACTAGCGGGAGTGGATGAGCAGTTCTTC.

This chain joins TRBV19 and TRBJ2-2; 13 bases agree with TRBD2. Germline V CDR1 and CDR2: LNHDA, SQIVND (reference sequence). The CDR3 loop spans 15 amino acids. Losses at the gene ends were 9 bases for V and 7 bases for J; bases not matched to a gene: 8. The DNA of the CDR3 is TGTGCCAGCCGGACTAGCGGGAGAGGTGGCGGGGAGCTGTTTTTT. This translates into CASRTSGRGGGELFF. The full variable domain, its missing parts supplied by reference TRBV19 and TRBJ2-2, is DGGITQSPKYLFRKEGQNVTLSCEQNLNHDAMYWYRQDPGQGLRLIYYSQIVNDFQKGDIAEGYSVSREKKESFPLTVTSAQKNPTAFYLCASRTSGRGGGELFFGEGSRLTVL.